The 30 T cell receptor beta chains reported below all come from one sample, sequenced in a study of blood T cell repertoires in COVID-19. Clones were sequenced by immunoSEQ multiplex PCR, and TCRdb holds only the in-frame ones, with some missing. In the table there are roughly 280,000 clones, about 89% of which are singletons. Sequenced sample: peripheral blood. These receptors all stem from a man between 45 and 60 years old with acute or convalescent COVID-19.

This clone was observed once. V gene TRBV6-5 combines with J gene TRBJ1-6; 7 bases align to TRBD1. The CDR3 spans 15 residues. Germline CDR1 is MNHEY and CDR2 is SVGAGI. The junction had 8 bases not matched to a gene; V was cut back by 5 bases and J by 7 bases. For the CDR3, the DNA is TGTGCCAGCAGTCTTGAGGGGGCGCGGAATTCACCCCTCCACTTT. As protein: CASSLEGARNSPLHF.

This chain joins TRBV7-2 and TRBJ1-3; no clear D. The CDR3 length is 15 residues. Trimming took 1 base from V and 0 from J, leaving 7 bases between them. Germline assignment: CDR1 SGHTA and CDR2 FQGNSA. CDR3 amino acids: CASSLGMSSGNTIYF. In DNA, the CDR3 is TGTGCCAGCAGCTTAGGTATGAGCTCTGGAAACACCATATATTTT. Drawing the rest from reference TRBV7-2 and TRBJ1-3, the complete variable domain is GAGVSQSPSNKVTEKGKDVELRCDPISGHTALYWYRQSLGQGLEFLIYFQGNSAPDKSGLPSDRFSAERTGGSVSTLTIQRTQQEDSAVYLCASSLGMSSGNTIYFGEGSWLTVV.

This clone has ten or more counts. The chain is built from TRBV25-1 and TRBJ1-4; D is unclear. The CDR3 spans 11 residues. CDR1 is MGHDK and CDR2 is SYGVNS in the germline V gene. V was shortened by 3 bases and J by 14 bases, with 10 bases between the two germline ends. The CDR3 bases are TGTGCCAGCAGTGAGACAACCTCCCTGTTTTTT. Its protein is CASSETTSLFF.

A few counts support this clone. The chain combines TRBV5-1 with TRBJ2-2; perhaps TRBD2 as D (6 bases). Germline CDR1 reads SGHRS; CDR2 reads YFSETQ. V dropped 5 bases and J dropped 0 bases, with 17 bases sitting between them. There are 17 residues in the CDR3. CDR3 amino acids: CASSEIGGLSNTGELFF. The CDR3 nucleotides are TGCGCCAGCAGTGAGATCGGGGGACTCTCGAACACCGGGGAGCTGTTTTTT.

This chain uses TRBV12-3 or TRBV12-4 with TRBJ2-7, with D unclear. This CDR3 is 12 amino acids long. Trimming removed 2 bases from V and 3 bases from J, with 5 bases in between. CDR3 loop: CASSLFLYEQYF. CDR3 DNA: TGTGCCAGCAGTTTATTCCTCTACGAGCAGTACTTC.

The V gene is TRBV23-1, the J gene TRBJ1-1, with D possibly TRBD1 on 5 matching bases. TRBV23-1 is an open reading frame whose function is uncertain. Between the trimmed V and J ends, which lost 3 bases and 4 bases, there was a span of 9 bases. The CDR3 sequence is 13 residues long. The CDR3 sequence is CASSHRDSTEAFF. Written as DNA, the CDR3 is TGCGCCAGCAGTCACCGCGACAGCACTGAAGCTTTCTTT.

A single count supports this clone. The CDR3 region is CASSPSEGAGGYTF. The DNA of the CDR3 is TGTGCCAGCTCACCAAGTGAGGGCGCAGGTGGCTACACCTTC. The rearrangement uses TRBV18 and TRBJ1-2; D uncertain. The CDR3 contains 14 residues. Germline V gives CDR1 KGHSH, CDR2 LQKENI. The V end lost 2 bases, the J end lost 7 bases, and 14 bases lay between the germline ends.

This chain joins TRBV6-6 and TRBJ2-4; 8 bases are shared with TRBD2. The trim removed 6 bases at V and 5 bases at J, leaving 6 bases unmatched. The germline V gene has CDR1 MNHNY and CDR2 SVGAGI (reference sequence). The CDR3 extends over 14 amino acids. The CDR3 nucleotides are TGTGCCAGCAGCACGGGGGGGGCCCAAAACATTCAGTACTTC. Translating gives CASSTGGAQNIQYF.

A few counts support this clone. V gene TRBV5-1 combines with J gene TRBJ2-7, with 8 bases aligning to TRBD1. From germline, CDR1 is SGHRS and CDR2 YFSETQ. The CDR3 extends over 14 amino acids. Unmatched junction bases numbered 7, after V lost 2 bases and J lost 6 bases. The CDR3 nucleotides read TGCGCCAGCAGCTTAGACAGGGGTCAAAGCGAGCAGTACTTC. It encodes CASSLDRGQSEQYF.

A remark on this clone: The same CDR3 arises from other DNA sequences in this sample as well. The gene calls are TRBV9 and TRBJ2-5; 9 bases are a match to TRBD2. Germline trimming cut 0 bases from V and 2 bases from J; bases unmatched to any gene: 2. Germline CDR1 is SGDLS and CDR2 is YYNGEE. The CDR3 totals 15 residues. CDR3 loop: CASSVGGGAQETQYF. The CDR3 DNA sequence: TGTGCCAGCAGCGTAGGCGGGGGGGCTCAAGAGACCCAGTACTTC.

The rearrangement joins TRBV7-9 to TRBJ2-2; 10 bases agree with TRBD2. The CDR3 consists of 18 residues. Germline values: CDR1 SEHNR, CDR2 FQNEAQ (reference sequence). The V gene end was trimmed by 5 bases and the J gene end by 7 bases; junction bases not matched to a gene: 16. The CDR3 sequence: CASSPKDLAGAGGGELFF. CDR3 in DNA: TGTGCCAGCAGCCCAAAAGACCTAGCGGGGGCCGGAGGCGGGGAGCTGTTTTTT.

V gene TRBV27 combines with J gene TRBJ1-5; TRBD1 matches at 7 bases. Trimming at V came to 6 bases and at J to 3 bases, leaving 8 bases not matched to a gene. The CDR3 extends over 15 amino acids. The germline CDR1 and CDR2 sequences are MNHEY and SMNVEV (reference sequence). For the CDR3, the DNA is TGTGCCAGCAGCCGAGACAGGGTCCTCAATCAGCCCCAGCATTTT. Encoded protein: CASSRDRVLNQPQHF.

The CDR3 nucleotides read TGCGCCAGCAGCCAAGATGGGGGGACAGCCTGGGGAGAGACCCAGTACTTC. Protein: CASSQDGGTAWGETQYF. The chain links TRBV4-1 to TRBJ2-5, with a weak D call TRBD1 (7 bases). V lost 0 bases to trimming and J lost 4 bases, with 18 bases between them. Germline lookup yields CDR1 MGHRA and CDR2 YSYEKL. The CDR3 consists of 17 residues.

The chain joins TRBV6-5 to TRBJ1-2, with 9 positions matching TRBD1. The CDR3 extends over 15 amino acids. Germline V CDR1 and CDR2: MNHEY, SVGAGI. The ends lost 4 bases at V and 3 bases at J; junction bases unmatched: 6. CDR3 loop: CASSSPGQGDYGYTF. The CDR3, as DNA: TGTGCCAGCAGTTCGCCGGGACAGGGTGACTATGGCTACACCTTC.

The chain employs TRBV7-2 and TRBJ2-1; a possible D gene is TRBD2 (6 bases). This CDR3 is 16 amino acids long. With 0 bases removed from V and 2 bases from J, the gap between germline ends came to 11 bases. Germline lookup yields CDR1 SGHTA and CDR2 FQGNSA. CDR3 protein: CASSLASGVAYNEQFF. In nucleotides, the CDR3 is TGTGCCAGCAGCTTAGCGTCGGGGGTGGCCTACAATGAGCAGTTCTTC.

The CDR3 reads CASSSNRGGNEKLFF. CDR3 in DNA: TGTGCCAGCAGTTCGAACAGGGGAGGTAATGAAAAACTGTTTTTT. The chain recombines TRBV6-5 with TRBJ1-4; TRBD1 matches at 7 bases. This CDR3 is 15 amino acids long. Germline-derived CDR1 and CDR2 are MNHEY and SVGAGI. V lost 4 bases, J lost 4 bases, and 6 bases stayed unmatched.

DNA of the CDR3: TGTGCCAGCAGCTTAGCTAGCGGGGGCCAAGAGACCCAGTACTTC. It is translated as CASSLASGGQETQYF. V and J are TRBV13 and TRBJ2-5, with 10 positions matching TRBD2. With 1 base clipped from V and 1 base from J, the junction kept 0 bases outside the gene matches. The germline V gene encodes CDR1 PRHDT and CDR2 FYEKMQ (reference sequence). The CDR3 is 15 amino acids.

The chain couples TRBV7-3 to TRBJ2-5; D is perhaps TRBD1 (5 bases). Germline CDR1 reads SGHTA; CDR2 reads FQGTGA. V was cut by 3 bases and J by 2 bases, with 13 bases left in between. The CDR3 covers 15 residues. Here the CDR3 reads CASSLQAGQQETQYF. CDR3 DNA: TGTGCCAGCAGCTTGCAGGCAGGGCAGCAAGAGACCCAGTACTTC.

The J gene is TRBJ1-4, the V gene TRBV4-1; unclear D gene. The CDR3 has 17 amino acids. The V gene lost 0 bases and the J gene lost 0 bases, with 11 bases spanning the gap. Looked up from germline, CDR1 is MGHRA and CDR2 is YSYEKL. The CDR3 reads CASSQDTGYTTNEKLFF. CDR3 nucleotides: TGCGCCAGCAGCCAAGATACGGGATATACAACTAATGAAAAACTGTTTTTT.

The rearrangement joins TRBV3-1 (or the pseudogene TRBV3-2) to TRBJ1-6, with TRBD1 matching over 10 bases. With V trimmed by 6 bases and J by 7 bases, 9 bases remained unmatched. CDR3 length: 16 residues. Germline loops: CDR1 LGHDT, CDR2 YNNKEL (reference sequence). CDR3 sequence: CASRQWGDRGNSPLHF. CDR3 nucleotides: TGTGCCAGCAGACAATGGGGGGACAGGGGAAATTCACCCCTCCACTTT.

V gene TRBV5-1 combines with J gene TRBJ1-1; D perhaps matches TRBD1 (5 bases). Germline V gene data show CDR1 as SGHRS and CDR2 as YFSETQ. The CDR3 contains 15 residues. V was pared by 3 bases and J by 0 bases, with 12 bases between. This chain's CDR3 is CASSYLGGVNTEAFF. The CDR3 nucleotides read TGCGCCAGCAGCTACCTGGGGGGAGTGAACACTGAAGCTTTCTTT.

This clone was seen more than once but under ten times. In DNA form, the CDR3 reads TGTGCTAGTGGTTTGGTACGGGCAGGGGTTACCGATCAGCCCCAGCATTTT. It specifies CASGLVRAGVTDQPQHF. V gene TRBV12-5 combines with J gene TRBJ1-5; TRBD1 is a possible D gene (6 bases). With 0 bases removed from V and 5 bases from J, the gap between germline ends came to 17 bases. Germline CDR1 and CDR2: LGHNT and FRNRAP. The CDR3 runs 17 residues.

This rearrangement joins TRBV12-3 or TRBV12-4 to TRBJ1-2; tentative D call: TRBD1 (5 bases). CDR3 length: 12 amino acids. The V gene lost 7 bases and the J gene lost 6 bases, with 12 bases spanning the gap. This CDR3 is CASMGPRNGYTF. As DNA, the CDR3 is TGTGCCAGCATGGGGCCCAGGAATGGCTACACCTTC.

This rearrangement joins TRBV5-4 to TRBJ2-2; TRBD1 is a possible D gene (5 bases). The ends were cut back, 4 bases at V and 4 bases at J, with 17 bases in the middle. Germline CDR1 is SGHNT and CDR2 is YYREEE (reference sequence). The CDR3 extends over 16 amino acids. The CDR3 nucleotides are TGTGCCAGCAGCCCCGGTAAGGGGTGGGTCACCGGGGAGCTGTTTTTT. Protein: CASSPGKGWVTGELFF.

This clone occurred a few times. This chain uses TRBV4-2 with TRBJ1-4; 8 nucleotides line up with TRBD1. Germline V CDR1 and CDR2: LGHNA, YNFKEQ. J was trimmed by 7 bases and V by 1 base; bases with no gene match: 5. The CDR3 has 15 amino acids. The CDR3 here is CASSQGTGGSEKLFF. In DNA form, the CDR3 reads TGTGCCAGCAGCCAAGGTACAGGGGGGAGTGAAAAACTGTTTTTT.

The rearrangement uses TRBV18 and TRBJ1-1, with 8 positions matching TRBD1. Germline V gene sequence: CDR1 KGHSH, CDR2 LQKENI. This CDR3 spans 17 amino acids. The trim removed 6 bases at V and 6 bases at J, leaving 18 bases unmatched. Here the CDR3 DNA reads TGTGCCAGCTCCCTGTTCGGGGCAGGGGGCGTCATCGCTGAAGCTTTCTTT. This encodes CASSLFGAGGVIAEAFF.

The chain recombines TRBV7-8 with TRBJ2-2; the D is unclear. CDR1 is SGHVS and CDR2 is FQNEAQ in the germline V gene. Trimming cost V 5 bases and J 2 bases, with 9 bases left between them. CDR3 length: 14 residues. The CDR3 is CASSLTPNTGELFF. CDR3 nucleotide sequence: TGTGCCAGCAGCCTAACTCCTAACACCGGGGAGCTGTTTTTT.

This chain links TRBV5-1 with TRBJ1-1; D might be TRBD1 (6 bases). Germline V gene data show CDR1 as SGHRS and CDR2 as YFSETQ. Trimming cost V 5 bases and J 2 bases, with 19 bases left between them. CDR3 size: 16 residues. CDR3 in DNA: TGCGCCAGCAGTTTCGGCCCTCTGACAGGAAACACTGAAGCTTTCTTT. Its protein product is CASSFGPLTGNTEAFF.

This clone was seen just once. The chain is built from TRBV9 and TRBJ2-1; no clear D gene. Trimming cost V 0 bases and J 8 bases, with 9 bases left between them. This CDR3 is 13 amino acids long. The germline gives CDR1 SGDLS, CDR2 YYNGEE. CDR3 bases: TGTGCCAGCAGCGTAGGAGAGATTCATGAGCAGTTCTTC. This codes for CASSVGEIHEQFF. Variable domain in full (rest from reference TRBV9 and TRBJ2-1): DSGVTQTPKHLITATGQRVTLRCSPRSGDLSVYWYQQSLDQGLQFLIQYYNGEERAKGNILERFSAQQFPDLHSELNLSSLELGDSALYFCASSVGEIHEQFFGPGTRLTVL.

The chain recombines TRBV10-3 with TRBJ1-2, with 8 bases aligning to TRBD1. J was trimmed by 3 bases and V by 6 bases; bases with no gene match: 6. The CDR3 is made up of 14 amino acids. The germline V gene has CDR1 ENHRY and CDR2 SYGVKD. CDR3 DNA sequence: TGTGCCATCAGCCCGGGACAGGTGGACTATGGCTACACCTTC. This codes for CAISPGQVDYGYTF.